Each of the 12 T cell receptor beta chains below was sequenced from the same sample in a study of cytomegalovirus exposure and HLA in healthy donors. The study ran its PCR with 60 Vbeta and 13 Jbeta primers. Sequenced by immunoSEQ multiplex PCR; TCRdb stores in-frame clones only, minus some. In the table there are around 130,000 clones, about 76% of which are singletons. Sequenced input: PBMCs. Receptor source: a man aged 40-49 years in good health and CMV-seropositive.

This clone was seen once. The rearrangement uses TRBV27 and TRBJ2-2; 11 nucleotides agree with TRBD2. V trimming: 3 bases; J trimming: 8 bases; junction bases outside the gene matches: 14. The germline gives CDR1 MNHEY, CDR2 SMNVEV (reference sequence). The CDR3 totals 18 residues. For the CDR3, the DNA is TGTGCCAGCAGTTTCCTCGGGACTAGCGGCTCTAAGAGTGGGGAGCTGTTTTTT. Its translation is CASSFLGTSGSKSGELFF.

This sequence joins TRBV5-6 and TRBJ1-3, with unresolved D. Trimming took off 0 bases at V and 4 bases at J, with 8 bases between the two ends. The CDR3 runs to 14 residues. The germline V gene encodes CDR1 SGHDT and CDR2 YYEEEE. In DNA form, the CDR3 reads TGTGCCAGCAGCTTGGTCGAGGTCGGAAACACCATATATTTT. Protein product: CASSLVEVGNTIYF.

The rearrangement links TRBV13 to TRBJ2-3; the D gene is possibly TRBD1 (6 bases). CDR3 length: 15 amino acids. The ends were cut back, 0 bases at V and 1 base at J, with 8 bases in the middle. Germline CDR1 PRHDT, CDR2 FYEKMQ (reference sequence). The DNA for the CDR3 is TGTGCCAGCAGCTTAGGACAGGGTCGCACAGATACGCAGTATTTT. Encoded protein: CASSLGQGRTDTQYF.

About this clone itself: The junction does not match germline at one end; this may be a read error. The gene calls are TRBV9 and TRBJ1-3; a weak D match, TRBD1 (5 bases). There are 17 residues in the CDR3. CDR1 and CDR2 (germline): SGDLS, YYNGEE. The CDR3 loop reads CASSVENRSPSGSTIYF. The CDR3 coding sequence is TGTGCCAGCAGCGTAGAAAACAGGTCTCCCTCTGGAAGCACCATATATTTT.

This chain joins TRBV7-9 and TRBJ1-5, with 8 bases aligning to TRBD1. Losses at the gene ends were 5 bases for V and 2 bases for J; bases not matched to a gene: 5. CDR1 and CDR2 (germline): SEHNR, FQNEAQ (reference sequence). The length of the CDR3 is 15 residues. In nucleotides, the CDR3 is TGTGCCAGCAGCCTAGGGGACAGGCGCAATCAGCCCCAGCATTTT. Protein product: CASSLGDRRNQPQHF.

The chain is built from TRBV6-4 and TRBJ2-7, with a tentative D call TRBD2 (6 bases). CDR1 and CDR2 (germline): MRHNA, SNTAGT. Trimming removed 3 bases at V and 2 bases at J, with 14 bases between. The CDR3 runs 15 residues. In DNA, the CDR3 is TGTGCCAGCAGTGAGGTCTTCGGGGGAACCTACGAGCAGTACTTC. Residues: CASSEVFGGTYEQYF.

The rearrangement joins TRBV28 to TRBJ1-3; the match to TRBD1 covers 7 bases. The CDR3 sequence is 15 residues long. The V gene's germline CDR1 is MDHEN and CDR2 SYDVKM. V lost 2 bases, J lost 4 bases, and 5 bases stayed unmatched. CDR3 in DNA: TGTGCCAGCAGTTTAGGGTGGACAGGCGGAAACACCATATATTTT. Translated, it gives CASSLGWTGGNTIYF.

The chain has TRBV2 and TRBJ2-7; possibly TRBD2 for D (5 bases). Trimming pared 11 bases from V and 5 bases from J, leaving 19 bases between. CDR1 SNHLY and CDR2 FYNNEI come from the germline V gene. The CDR3 extends over 13 amino acids. CDR3 amino acids: CAGNRELSHEQYF. The CDR3 bases are TGTGCCGGAAACCGGGAATTATCACACGAGCAGTACTTC.

The chain links TRBV11-2 to TRBJ2-5; 7 bases agree with TRBD2. The CDR3 has 16 amino acids. V lost 1 base, J lost 4 bases, and 9 bases stayed unmatched. CDR1 is SGHAT and CDR2 is FQNNGV in the germline V gene. The CDR3 loop is CASSLVTGGFRETQYF. In DNA, the CDR3 is TGTGCCAGCAGCTTAGTGACCGGGGGGTTTAGAGAGACCCAGTACTTC. The full variable domain, rest sourced from reference TRBV11-2 and TRBJ2-5, is EAGVAQSPRYKIIEKRQSVAFWCNPISGHATLYWYQQILGQGPKLLIQFQNNGVVDDSQLPKDRFSAERLKGVDSTLKIQPAKLEDSAVYLCASSLVTGGFRETQYFGPGTRLLVL.

The V call is TRBV7-8, the J call TRBJ2-2, with D possibly TRBD2 on 5 matching bases. The ends were cut back, 1 base at V and 6 bases at J, with 9 bases in the middle. Germline loops: CDR1 SGHVS, CDR2 FQNEAQ. CDR3 length: 14 amino acids. CDR3 sequence: CASSLVEGSGELFF. In DNA form, the CDR3 reads TGTGCCAGCAGCTTAGTAGAGGGTTCCGGGGAGCTGTTTTTT.

V and J are TRBV15 and TRBJ1-1; 9 bases match TRBD1. The CDR3 loop spans 13 amino acids. The ends lost 5 bases at V and 10 bases at J; junction bases unmatched: 8. Germline CDR1 reads LNHNV; CDR2 reads YYDKDF (reference sequence). This CDR3 reads CATSRKQGAGAFF. CDR3 DNA sequence: TGTGCCACCAGCCGAAAACAGGGGGCTGGAGCTTTCTTT.

The chain joins TRBV15 to TRBJ2-5; no reliable D call. With 1 base removed from V and 6 bases from J, the gap between germline ends came to 3 bases. CDR3 size: 11 residues. Germline V lookup: CDR1 LNHNV, CDR2 YYDKDF (reference sequence). The CDR3 region is CATSRGQTQYF. For the CDR3, the DNA is TGTGCCACCAGCAGAGGGCAGACCCAGTACTTC.